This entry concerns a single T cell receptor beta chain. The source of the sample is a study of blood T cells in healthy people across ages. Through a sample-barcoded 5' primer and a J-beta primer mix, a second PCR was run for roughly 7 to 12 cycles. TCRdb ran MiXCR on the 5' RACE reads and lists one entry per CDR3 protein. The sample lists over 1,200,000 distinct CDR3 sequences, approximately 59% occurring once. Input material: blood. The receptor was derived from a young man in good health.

CDR3 loop: CASSQQGQDYGYTF. The DNA for the CDR3 is TGCGCCAGCAGCCAACAGGGACAGGACTATGGCTACACCTTC. The chain recombines TRBV4-1 with TRBJ1-2, with TRBD1 matching over 8 bases. Germline CDR1 is MGHRA and CDR2 is YSYEKL. CDR3 length: 14 residues. Trimming removed 2 bases from V and 3 bases from J; junction bases left unmatched: 2.